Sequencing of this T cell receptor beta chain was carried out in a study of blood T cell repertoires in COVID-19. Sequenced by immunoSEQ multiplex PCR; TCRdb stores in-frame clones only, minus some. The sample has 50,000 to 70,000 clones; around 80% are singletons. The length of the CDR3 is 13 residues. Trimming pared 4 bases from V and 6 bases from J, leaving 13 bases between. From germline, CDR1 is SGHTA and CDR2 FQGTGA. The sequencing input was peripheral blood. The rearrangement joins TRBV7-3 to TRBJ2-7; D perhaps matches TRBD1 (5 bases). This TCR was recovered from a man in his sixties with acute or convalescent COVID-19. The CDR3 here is CASSWDPGSEQYF. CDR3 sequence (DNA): TGTGCCAGCAGCTGGGATCCAGGGTCCGAGCAGTACTTC.